The rows below give T cell receptor beta chains drawn from one sample of a study of blood T cell repertoires in COVID-19. Profiled with immunoSEQ multiplex PCR; TCRdb holds only in-frame clones, not every one. This sample has under 60,000 clones, with 80% to 90% found just once. Sequenced input: peripheral blood. These receptors all come from a man aged 40-55 years with acute or convalescent COVID-19. Each CDR3 is given with its conserved first and last residue. The size field is filled for only some rows; it gives once, few, many or a size class.

abundance,len,j_gene,v_gene,CDR3aa
-,14,TRBJ1-2,TRBV5-8,CASSLGHLNYGYTF
-,14,TRBJ1-1,TRBV7-9,CASSLAAGDAEAFF
-,14,TRBJ1-1,TRBV5-1,CASSFFRGQTEAFF
-,13,TRBJ1-6,TRBV4-2,CASSQDSLSPLHF
-,15,TRBJ1-6,TRBV9,CASSVEDMGGSPLHF
-,15,TRBJ1-5,TRBV24-1,CATSDPRSSNQPQHF
-,13,TRBJ1-2,TRBV5-4,CAGRQFANYGYTF
-,13,TRBJ1-2,TRBV3-1/TRBV3-2,CASSPPGDGGYTF
-,16,TRBJ2-3,TRBV18,CASSPTGGGFTDTQYF
-,9,TRBJ1-4,TRBV10-1,CASRAGGGF
-,12,TRBJ1-2,TRBV7-8,CASSRTGGGYTF
-,16,TRBJ2-5,TRBV6-5,CASSYSRLAGRETQYF
-,13,TRBJ1-2,TRBV5-6,CASSDTGGNGYTF
-,14,TRBJ2-1,TRBV18,CASLRTGGYNEQFF
few,12,TRBJ2-1,TRBV3-1/TRBV3-2,CASSQTKNEQFF
-,15,TRBJ1-2,TRBV15,CATSRGGTGGDGYTF
-,14,TRBJ1-6,TRBV2,CASMSPRVDSPLHF
-,16,TRBJ1-5,TRBV7-2,CASSFTGGASNQPQHF
-,17,TRBJ1-4,TRBV5-1,CASSLIWKTDVKEKLFF
few,16,TRBJ1-4,TRBV7-2,CASSLAGQALGEKLFF
-,16,TRBJ2-3,TRBV30,CAWSLQGRDRTDTQYF
-,15,TRBJ1-1,TRBV24-1,CATSDSRQFNTEAFF
few,13,TRBJ2-7,TRBV4-2,CASSPSFLREQYF
-,17,TRBJ1-2,TRBV19,CASKVSRTAPTDGGYTF
-,13,TRBJ1-4,TRBV7-2,CASSPNPGEKLFF
-,15,TRBJ1-2,TRBV7-9,CASSLTGVPTHGYTF
-,21,TRBJ1-3,TRBV4-3,CASSQVYGEGSSPISGNTIYF
-,15,TRBJ2-4,TRBV2,CASRLTGSRKNIQYF